This TCR beta chain was documented in a study of CD8 T cells in Susac syndrome. CD8+ and CD4+ T cells from blood underwent TCR beta sequencing. Controls were drawn from healthy donors and were matched for age and sex. The CDR3 extends over 12 amino acids. Trimming shortened V by 6 bases and J by 3 bases, and 7 bases separated the two germline ends. Germline lookup yields CDR1 MDHEN and CDR2 SYDVKM. RNA amounts of roughly 0.45 to 1 ug underwent reverse transcription with random hexamers. With immunoSEQ multiplex PCR, TCR beta CDR3 was amplified across 54 Vbeta and 13 Jbeta. MiXCR, applied by TCRdb to the immunoSEQ multiplex PCR reads, yields one record per CDR3 protein. The table has about 69,000 distinct CDR3 sequences, 95% seen once.

The TCR sequence derives from a human donor in good health. The specimen sequenced was CD8+ T cells from PBMCs. J is TRBJ2-3 and V is TRBV28; unclear D gene. The CDR3 DNA reads TGTGCCAGCAGCTGGGTTACAGATACGCAGTATTTT. This gives the protein CASSWVTDTQYF.